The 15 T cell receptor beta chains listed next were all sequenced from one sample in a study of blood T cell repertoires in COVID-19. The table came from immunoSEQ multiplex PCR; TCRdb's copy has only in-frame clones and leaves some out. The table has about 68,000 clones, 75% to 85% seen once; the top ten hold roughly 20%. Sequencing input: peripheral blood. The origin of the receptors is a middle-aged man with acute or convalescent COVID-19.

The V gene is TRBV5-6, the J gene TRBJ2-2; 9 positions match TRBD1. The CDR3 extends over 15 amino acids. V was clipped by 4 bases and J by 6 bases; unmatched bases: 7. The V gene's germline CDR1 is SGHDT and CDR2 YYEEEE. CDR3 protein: CASSGDRGFSGELFF. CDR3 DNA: TGTGCCAGCAGCGGCGACAGGGGGTTCTCCGGGGAGCTGTTTTTT.

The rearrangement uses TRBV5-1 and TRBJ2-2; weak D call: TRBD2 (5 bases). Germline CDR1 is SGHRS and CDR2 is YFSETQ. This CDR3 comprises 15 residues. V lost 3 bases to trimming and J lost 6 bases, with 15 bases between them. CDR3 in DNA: TGCGCCAGCAGCTCACAATTACTAGACCCCGGGGAGCTGTTTTTT. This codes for CASSSQLLDPGELFF. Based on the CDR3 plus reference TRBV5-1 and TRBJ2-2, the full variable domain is KAGVTQTPRYLIKTRGQQVTLSCSPISGHRSVSWYQQTPGQGLQFLFEYFSETQRNKGNFPGRFSGRQFSNSRSEMNVSTLELGDSALYLCASSSQLLDPGELFFGEGSRLTVL.

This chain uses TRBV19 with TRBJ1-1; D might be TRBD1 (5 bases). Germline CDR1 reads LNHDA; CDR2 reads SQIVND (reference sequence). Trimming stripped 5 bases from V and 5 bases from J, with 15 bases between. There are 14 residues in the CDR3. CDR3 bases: TGTGCCAGTAGTTCAGGGTTCCCTGAGACTGAAGCTTTCTTT. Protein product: CASSSGFPETEAFF.

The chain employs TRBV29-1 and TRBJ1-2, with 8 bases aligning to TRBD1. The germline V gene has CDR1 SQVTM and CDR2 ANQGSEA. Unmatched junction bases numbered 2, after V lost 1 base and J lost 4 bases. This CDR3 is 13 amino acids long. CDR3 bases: TGCAGCGTTGAAGGAGGGACAGGCTATGGCTACACCTTC. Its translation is CSVEGGTGYGYTF.

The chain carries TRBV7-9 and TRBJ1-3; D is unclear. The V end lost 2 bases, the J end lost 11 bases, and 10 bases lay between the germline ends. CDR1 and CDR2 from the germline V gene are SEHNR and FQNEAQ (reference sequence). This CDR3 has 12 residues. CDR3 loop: CASSLSEGSIYF. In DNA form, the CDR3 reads TGTGCCAGCAGCTTAAGCGAGGGTTCCATATATTTT.

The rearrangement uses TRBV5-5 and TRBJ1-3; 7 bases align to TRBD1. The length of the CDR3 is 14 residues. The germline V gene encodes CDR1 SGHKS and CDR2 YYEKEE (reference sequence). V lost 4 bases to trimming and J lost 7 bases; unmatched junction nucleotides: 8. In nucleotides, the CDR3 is TGTGCCAGCAGCCACCCGACAGGGCGGAACACCATATATTTT. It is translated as CASSHPTGRNTIYF.

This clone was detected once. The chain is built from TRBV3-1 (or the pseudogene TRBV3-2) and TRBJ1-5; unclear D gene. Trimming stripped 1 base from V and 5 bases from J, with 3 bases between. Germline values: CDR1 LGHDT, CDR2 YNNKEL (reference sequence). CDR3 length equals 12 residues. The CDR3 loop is CASSQADQPQHF. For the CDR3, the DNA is TGTGCCAGCAGCCAAGCTGATCAGCCCCAGCATTTT.

CDR3 sequence: CASSRSSGGRYEQYF. The CDR3, as DNA: TGTGCCAGCAGTCGAAGTAGCGGGGGCCGCTACGAGCAGTACTTC. The chain carries TRBV6-5 and TRBJ2-7, with 9 bases lining up with TRBD2. Germline CDR1 and CDR2: MNHEY and SVGAGI. The CDR3 spans 15 residues. The J segment lost 3 bases and the V segment lost 5 bases, leaving 8 bases of the junction unmatched.

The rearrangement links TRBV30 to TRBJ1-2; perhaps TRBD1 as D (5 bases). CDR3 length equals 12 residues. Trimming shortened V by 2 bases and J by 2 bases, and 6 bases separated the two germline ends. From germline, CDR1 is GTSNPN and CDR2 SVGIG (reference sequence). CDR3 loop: CAWSPGNYGYTF. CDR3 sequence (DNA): TGTGCCTGGAGTCCAGGGAACTATGGCTACACCTTC.

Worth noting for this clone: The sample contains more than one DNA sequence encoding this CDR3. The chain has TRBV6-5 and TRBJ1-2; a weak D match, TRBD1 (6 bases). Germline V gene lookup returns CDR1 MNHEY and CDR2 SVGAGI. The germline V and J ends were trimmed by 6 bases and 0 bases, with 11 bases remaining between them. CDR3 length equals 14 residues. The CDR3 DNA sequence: TGTGCCAGCAGCCGTACAGGGACTAACTATGGCTACACCTTC. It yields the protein CASSRTGTNYGYTF.

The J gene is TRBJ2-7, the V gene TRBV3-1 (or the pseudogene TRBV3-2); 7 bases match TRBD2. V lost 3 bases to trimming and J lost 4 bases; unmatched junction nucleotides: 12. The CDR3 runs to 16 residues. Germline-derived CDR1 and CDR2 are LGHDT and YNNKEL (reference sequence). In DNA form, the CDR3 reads TGTGCCAGCAGCCAGAAAAGCGCACTAGCGTTTTACGAGCAGTACTTC. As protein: CASSQKSALAFYEQYF.

CDR3 sequence reads: CASSTQRGGPGAYNEQFF. The CDR3 region has the DNA TGTGCCAGCAGTACTCAGCGGGGGGGCCCTGGCGCCTACAATGAGCAGTTCTTC. The chain combines TRBV2 with TRBJ2-1; 10 bases are a match to TRBD2. The germline V gene encodes CDR1 SNHLY and CDR2 FYNNEI. The CDR3 is 18 amino acids. Losses at the gene ends were 5 bases for V and 2 bases for J; bases not matched to a gene: 12.

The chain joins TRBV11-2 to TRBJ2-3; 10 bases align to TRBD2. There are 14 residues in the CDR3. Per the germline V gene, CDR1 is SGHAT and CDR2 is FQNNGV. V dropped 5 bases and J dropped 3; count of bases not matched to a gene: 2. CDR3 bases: TGTGCCAGCAGCCGAGCGGGGGGGACAGATACGCAGTATTTT. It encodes CASSRAGGTDTQYF.

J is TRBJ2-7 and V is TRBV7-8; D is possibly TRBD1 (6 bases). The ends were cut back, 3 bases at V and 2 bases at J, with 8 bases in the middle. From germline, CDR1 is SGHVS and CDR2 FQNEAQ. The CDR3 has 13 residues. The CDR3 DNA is TGTGCCAGCAGCTTCAGGGGCCCCTACGAGCAGTACTTC. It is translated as CASSFRGPYEQYF.

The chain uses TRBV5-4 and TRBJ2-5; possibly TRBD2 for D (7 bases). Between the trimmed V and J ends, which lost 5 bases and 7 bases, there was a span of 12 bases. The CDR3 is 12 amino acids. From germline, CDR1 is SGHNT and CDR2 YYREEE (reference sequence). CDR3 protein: CASRGGGGTQYF. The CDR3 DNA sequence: TGTGCCAGCAGAGGCGGGGGCGGGACCCAGTACTTC. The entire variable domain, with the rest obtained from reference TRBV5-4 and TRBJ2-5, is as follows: ETGVTQSPTHLIKTRGQQVTLRCSSQSGHNTVSWYQQALGQGPQFIFQYYREEENGRGNFPPRFSGLQFPNYSSELNVNALELDDSALYLCASRGGGGTQYFGPGTRLLVL.